This TCR beta chain emerged from a study of blood T cells in healthy people across ages. This clonotype has more than one count but fewer than ten. A second PCR of 7 to 11 cycles used a sample-barcoded 5' primer and a J-beta primer mix. TCRdb used MiXCR to reprocess the 5' RACE reads, holding one entry per CDR3 protein. The repertoire has approximately 580,000 distinct CDR3 sequences, around 24% of them found once; the top ten carry approximately 10%. CDR3 length: 17 residues. In addition, the sample was reused for a study of T cells of mothers and their children.

The chain employs TRBV12-3 or TRBV12-4 and TRBJ2-5; TRBD2 agrees at 8 bases. The DNA end favors TRBJ2-1, so the J call may be wrong. The clonotype was recovered from a boy aged 5 to 17 in good health. What was sequenced was blood. The CDR3 nucleotides are TGTGCCAGCAGTCCCCCCTTGGGTAGCGGGGACTACAATGAGCAGTTCTTC. Its translation: CASSPPLGSGDYNEQFF.